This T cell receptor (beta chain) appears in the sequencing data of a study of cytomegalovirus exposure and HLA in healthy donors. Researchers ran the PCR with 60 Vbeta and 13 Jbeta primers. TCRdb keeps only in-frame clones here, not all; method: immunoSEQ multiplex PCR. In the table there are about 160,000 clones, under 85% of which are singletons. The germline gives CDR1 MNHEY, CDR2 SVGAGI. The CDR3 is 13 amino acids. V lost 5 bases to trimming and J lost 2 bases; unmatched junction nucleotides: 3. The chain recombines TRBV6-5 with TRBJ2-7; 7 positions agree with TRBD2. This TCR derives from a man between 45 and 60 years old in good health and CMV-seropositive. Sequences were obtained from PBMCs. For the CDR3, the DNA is TGTGCCAGCAGTGCTAGCGGACCCTACGAGCAGTACTTC. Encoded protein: CASSASGPYEQYF.